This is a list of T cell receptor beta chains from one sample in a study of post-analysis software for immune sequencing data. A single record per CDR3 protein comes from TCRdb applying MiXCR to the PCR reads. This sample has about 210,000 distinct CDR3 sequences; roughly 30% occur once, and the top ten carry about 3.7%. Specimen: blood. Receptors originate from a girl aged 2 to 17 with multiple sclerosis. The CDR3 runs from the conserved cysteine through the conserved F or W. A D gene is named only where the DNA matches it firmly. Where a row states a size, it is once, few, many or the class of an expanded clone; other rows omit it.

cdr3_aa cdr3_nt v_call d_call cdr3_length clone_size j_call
CASSFGREETQYF TGTGCCAGCTCCTTTGGCAGAGAAGAGACCCAGTACTTC TRBV28 NA 13 few TRBJ2-5
CSAIPKGNTEAFF TGCAGTGCCATTCCGAAGGGGAACACTGAAGCTTTCTTT TRBV20-1 NA 13 few TRBJ1-1
CSVEAGQGYYEQYF TGCAGCGTTGAGGCAGGACAGGGGTACTACGAGCAGTACTTC TRBV29-1 TRBD1 14 many TRBJ2-7
CASSQDGNQETQYF TGCGCCAGCAGCCAAGATGGCAACCAAGAGACCCAGTACTTC TRBV4-1 NA 14 NA TRBJ2-5
CASARGYEQYF TGTGCCAGCGCCAGGGGTTACGAGCAGTACTTC TRBV25-1 NA 11 many TRBJ2-7
CASSQGGAADTQYF TGCGCCAGCAGCCAAGGGGGGGCCGCAGATACGCAGTATTTT TRBV4-1 NA 14 many TRBJ2-3
CSATIVGGDEQYF TGCAGTGCTACCATCGTCGGGGGGGACGAGCAGTACTTC TRBV20-1 TRBD2 13 many TRBJ2-7
CASSQGPGALSNYGYTF TGCGCCAGCAGCCAGGGACCGGGAGCTTTGTCTAACTATGGCTACACCTTC TRBV4-1 NA 17 many TRBJ1-2
CAWEFGLNYGYTF TGTGCCTGGGAGTTCGGTCTTAACTATGGCTACACCTTC TRBV30 NA 13 few TRBJ1-2
CASSLTATGAGNTIYF TGTGCCAGCAGCTTGACGGCGACAGGGGCTGGAAACACCATATATTTT TRBV5-5 TRBD1 16 NA TRBJ1-3
CSARDGNEQYF TGCAGTGCTAGGGACGGCAATGAGCAGTACTTC TRBV20-1 NA 11 NA TRBJ2-7
CASRPGQGWTGELFF TGTGCCAGTCGGCCGGGACAGGGATGGACCGGGGAGCTGTTTTTT TRBV19 TRBD1 15 NA TRBJ2-2
CASWRDRAYEQYF TGTGCCAGCTGGCGGGACAGGGCCTACGAGCAGTACTTC TRBV2 TRBD1 13 NA TRBJ2-7
CASSFSGGGQPQHF TGTGCCAGCAGTTTCTCAGGGGGCGGACAGCCCCAGCATTTT TRBV6-6 TRBD1 14 NA TRBJ1-5
CASSAGQGGYNEQFF TGTGCCAGCAGCGCGGGACAGGGGGGGTACAATGAGCAGTTCTTC TRBV7-2 TRBD1 15 many TRBJ2-1
CSARVGQSRGYTF TGCAGTGCTAGGGTTGGACAGTCAAGGGGCTACACCTTC TRBV20-1 NA 13 NA TRBJ1-2
CASSPRLAGARTDTQYF TGTGCCAGCAGTCCCCGACTAGCGGGGGCCCGCACAGATACGCAGTATTTT TRBV12-3/TRBV12-4 TRBD2 17 many TRBJ2-3
CASSQAILPSGMKETQYF TGCGCCAGCAGCCAAGCAATATTGCCTAGCGGTATGAAAGAGACCCAGTACTTC TRBV4-1 TRBD2 18 NA TRBJ2-5
CAISGPGQGFGEQYF TGTGCCATCAGTGGCCCGGGACAGGGATTCGGCGAGCAGTACTTC TRBV10-3 TRBD1 15 many TRBJ2-7
CASSSGPPNTEAFF TGCGCCAGCAGCTCGGGACCGCCGAACACTGAAGCTTTCTTT TRBV5-1 NA 14 few TRBJ1-1
CSAKRGAGANVLTF TGCAGTGCTAAACGGGGGGCTGGGGCCAACGTCCTGACTTTC TRBV20-1 TRBD2 14 NA TRBJ2-6
CASSLAAGSGNQPQHF TGTGCCAGCAGCTTGGCGGCAGGGAGTGGGAATCAGCCCCAGCATTTT TRBV5-5 NA 16 few TRBJ1-5
CASSFGPYGKLFF TGTGCCAGCAGCTTTGGGCCCTACGGGAAACTGTTTTTT TRBV28 NA 13 few TRBJ1-4
CASSQGTGTVRNEQFF TGTGCCAGCAGCCAAGGGACCGGGACAGTGAGAAATGAGCAGTTCTTC TRBV14 TRBD1 16 many TRBJ2-1
CASSRGPASPYGYTF TGCGCCAGCAGCAGGGGCCCAGCTTCACCCTATGGCTACACCTTC TRBV5-1 NA 15 many TRBJ1-2
CASSPLEVSYNEQYF TGCGCCAGCAGCCCGTTGGAGGTCTCCTACAATGAGCAGTACTTC TRBV5-1 NA 15 NA TRBJ2-7
CASSPSSGNEQFF TGTGCCAGCAGCCCTTCTAGCGGTAATGAGCAGTTCTTC TRBV7-7 TRBD2 13 NA TRBJ2-1
CASRPSGTEAFF TGTGCCAGCAGACCGTCGGGGACTGAAGCTTTCTTT TRBV6-6 NA 12 few TRBJ1-1
CASSYGLAGHKRRETQYF TGTGCCAGCAGTTACGGGCTAGCGGGGCACAAACGTCGGGAGACCCAGTACTTC TRBV6-5 TRBD2 18 many TRBJ2-5
CASSFRQGAREQYF TGTGCCAGCAGCTTCCGACAGGGGGCGAGGGAGCAGTACTTC TRBV7-2 TRBD1 14 NA TRBJ2-5
CASSQDHRSGNTIYF TGCGCCAGCAGCCAAGATCACCGCTCTGGAAACACCATATATTTT TRBV4-1 NA 15 few TRBJ1-3
CASSNRISNYGYTF TGTGCCAGCAGCAACAGGATTTCTAACTATGGCTACACCTTC TRBV14 NA 14 few TRBJ1-2
CATSREGRTGSYNEQFF TGTGCCACCAGCAGAGAAGGAAGGACAGGCTCCTACAATGAGCAGTTCTTC TRBV15 TRBD1 17 NA TRBJ2-1
CASSQEHLQETQYF TGTGCCAGCAGCCAGGAACACCTCCAAGAGACCCAGTACTTC TRBV3-1 NA 14 NA TRBJ2-5
CASSVDGAGQPQHF TGTGCCAGCAGCGTAGATGGAGCAGGTCAGCCCCAGCATTTT TRBV9 NA 14 NA TRBJ1-5
CASRPTSGRYEQYF TGTGCCAGCAGACCGACTAGCGGGCGCTACGAGCAGTACTTC TRBV2 TRBD2 14 NA TRBJ2-7
CASSLAGMDTGEQFF TGTGCCAGCAGCTTGGCGGGGATGGACACCGGGGAGCAGTTTTTT TRBV5-6 NA 15 NA TRBJ2-2
CSARDPSVFTDTQYF TGCAGTGCTAGAGACCCTAGCGTTTTCACAGATACGCAGTATTTT TRBV20-1 NA 15 few TRBJ2-3
CASSHGDNYGYTF TGCGCCAGCAGCCACGGGGATAACTATGGCTACACCTTC TRBV4-1 NA 13 many TRBJ1-2
CASSLSGRSSYEQYF TGTGCCAGCAGCTTGTCTGGGAGGAGCTCCTACGAGCAGTACTTC TRBV7-2 NA 15 many TRBJ2-7
CASSLDGQGVHSPPHF TGTGCCAGCAGCTTAGACGGACAGGGTGTTCATTCACCCCCCCACTTT TRBV7-2 TRBD1 16 few TRBJ1-6
CASSSQRTGGRPYF TGTGCCAGCAGCTCCCAGAGGACAGGGGGCCGGCCGTACTTC TRBV7-2 TRBD1 14 many TRBJ2-5
CASSFLTQETQYF TGTGCCAGCAGCTTTTTGACCCAAGAGACCCAGTACTTC TRBV7-8 NA 13 many TRBJ2-5
CASSMGTSGNEQFF TGTGCCAGTAGTATGGGGACTAGCGGGAATGAGCAGTTCTTC TRBV19 TRBD2 14 few TRBJ2-1
CASRGTGRSPLHF TGTGCCAGCAGGGGGACAGGACGTTCACCCCTCCACTTT TRBV6-5 TRBD1 13 NA TRBJ1-6
CSARDITYEQYF TGCAGTGCTAGAGATATTACCTACGAGCAGTACTTC TRBV20-1 NA 12 NA TRBJ2-7
CASSYSLAGNNEQFF TGTGCCAGCAGTTACTCCCTAGCGGGAAACAATGAGCAGTTCTTC TRBV6-2/TRBV6-3 TRBD2 15 NA TRBJ2-1
CASRGQGGNEQFF TGTGCCAGTAGGGGACAGGGGGGGAATGAGCAGTTCTTC TRBV19 TRBD1 13 once TRBJ2-1
CASSFVGGARTDTQYF TGTGCCAGCAGCTTTGTCGGGGGAGCCCGCACAGATACGCAGTATTTT TRBV7-9 NA 16 NA TRBJ2-3
CASNPGRAAGANVLTF TGCGCCAGCAACCCGGGCAGGGCGGCTGGGGCCAACGTCCTGACTTTC TRBV5-1 NA 16 many TRBJ2-6
CASDRDHNYGYTF TGTGCCAGCGACAGGGATCATAACTATGGCTACACCTTC TRBV28 TRBD1 13 few TRBJ1-2
CSAGEGMGQSGANVLTF TGCAGTGCTGGAGAAGGGATGGGACAATCTGGGGCCAACGTCCTGACTTTC TRBV20-1 NA 17 few TRBJ2-6
CSASSVWDSISAYVGNQPQHF TGCAGTGCTAGCAGTGTCTGGGACTCAATTTCAGCTTATGTTGGCAATCAGCCCCAGCATTTT TRBV20-1 NA 21 NA TRBJ1-5
CASSLPYPSSYNEQFF TGTGCCAGCAGTTTACCCTATCCGAGCTCCTACAATGAGCAGTTCTTC TRBV28 NA 16 few TRBJ2-1
CASSPPGSGGTEAFF TGCGCCAGCAGCCCCCCGGGGTCGGGGGGCACTGAAGCTTTCTTT TRBV5-1 NA 15 NA TRBJ1-1
CASSPNQRGDQYF TGTGCCAGCAGCCCAAACCAGCGGGGAGATCAGTATTTT TRBV7-3 TRBD2 13 many TRBJ2-3
CASTNDREGYTF TGTGCCAGCACCAACGACAGGGAGGGCTACACCTTC TRBV2 TRBD1 12 NA TRBJ1-2